This TCR beta chain came from a study of vaccination and CD4 T cells after COVID-19. Note on this clonotype: Its cognate antigen is unknown.

The Oncomine TCR Beta short-read assay was applied to DNA of cultured CD4+ T cells. One entry per CDR3 protein results from TCRdb running MiXCR on the PCR reads. The table has almost 20,000 distinct CDR3 sequences, around 43% seen once. This CDR3 spans 17 amino acids. In germline, CDR1 is SNHLY, CDR2 FYNNEI. The V and J ends lost 5 bases and 5 bases, in that order; junction bases with no gene match: 17. Treatment noted: approximately 9-day PBMC culture with coronavirus spike peptide pools or control peptides (ViraFEST assay). The receptor's source is a human donor who had recovered from COVID-19. This rearrangement joins TRBV2 to TRBJ1-2; 7 nucleotides line up with TRBD1. This material consisted of CD4+ T cells from blood, cultured in vitro, taken before SARS-CoV-2 vaccination. The DNA of the CDR3 is TGTGCCAGCAGTCCCGGGGGAACAGGGGCTCGCGGGTATGGCTACACCTTC. It translates to CASSPGGTGARGYGYTF.